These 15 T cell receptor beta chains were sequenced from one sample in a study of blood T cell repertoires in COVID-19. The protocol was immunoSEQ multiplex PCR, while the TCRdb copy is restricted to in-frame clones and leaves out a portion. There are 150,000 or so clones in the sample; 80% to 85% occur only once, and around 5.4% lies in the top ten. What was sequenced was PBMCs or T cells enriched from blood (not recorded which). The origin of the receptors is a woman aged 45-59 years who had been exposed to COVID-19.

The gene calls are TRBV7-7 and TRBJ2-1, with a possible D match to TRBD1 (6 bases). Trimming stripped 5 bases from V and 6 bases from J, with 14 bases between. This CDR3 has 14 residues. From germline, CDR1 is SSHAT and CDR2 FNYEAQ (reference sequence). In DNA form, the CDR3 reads TGTGCCAGCAGCGTCGGGACAACGTCCAATGAGCAGTTCTTC. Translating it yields CASSVGTTSNEQFF.

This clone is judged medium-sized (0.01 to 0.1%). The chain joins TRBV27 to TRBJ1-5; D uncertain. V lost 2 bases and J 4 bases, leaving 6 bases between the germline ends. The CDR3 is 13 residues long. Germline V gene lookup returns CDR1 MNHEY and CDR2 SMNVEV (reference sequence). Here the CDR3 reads CASSLATNQPQHF. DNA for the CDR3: TGTGCCAGCAGTTTAGCCACTAATCAGCCCCAGCATTTT.

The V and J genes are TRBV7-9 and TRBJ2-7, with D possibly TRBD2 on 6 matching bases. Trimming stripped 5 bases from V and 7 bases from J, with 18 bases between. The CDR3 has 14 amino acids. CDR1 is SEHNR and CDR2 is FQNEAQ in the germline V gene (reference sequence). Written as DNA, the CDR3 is TGTGCCAGCAGCCCCGTGGGGGGAGTGGGGGAGCAGTACTTC. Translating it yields CASSPVGGVGEQYF.

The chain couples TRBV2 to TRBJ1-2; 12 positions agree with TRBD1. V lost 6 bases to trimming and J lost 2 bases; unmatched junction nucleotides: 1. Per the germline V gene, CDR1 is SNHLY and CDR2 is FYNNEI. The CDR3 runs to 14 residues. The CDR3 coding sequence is TGTGCCAGCAGGGGACAGGGGGCAAACTATGGCTACACCTTC. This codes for CASRGQGANYGYTF.

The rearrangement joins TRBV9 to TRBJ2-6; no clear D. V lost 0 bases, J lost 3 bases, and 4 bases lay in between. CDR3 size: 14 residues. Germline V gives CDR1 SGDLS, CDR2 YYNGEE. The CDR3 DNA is TGTGCCAGCAGCGTAGGTAGTGGGGCCAACGTCCTGACTTTC. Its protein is CASSVGSGANVLTF. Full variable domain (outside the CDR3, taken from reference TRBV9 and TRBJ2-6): DSGVTQTPKHLITATGQRVTLRCSPRSGDLSVYWYQQSLDQGLQFLIQYYNGEERAKGNILERFSAQQFPDLHSELNLSSLELGDSALYFCASSVGSGANVLTFGAGSRLTVL.

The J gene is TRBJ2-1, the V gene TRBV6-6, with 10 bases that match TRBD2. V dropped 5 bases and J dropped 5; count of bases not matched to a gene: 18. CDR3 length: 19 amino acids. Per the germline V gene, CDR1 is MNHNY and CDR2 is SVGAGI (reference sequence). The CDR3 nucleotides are TGTGCCAGCAGTCCACCCGCCAGGAGCGGGAGGGAAGGGGACAATGAGCAGTTCTTC. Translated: CASSPPARSGREGDNEQFF.

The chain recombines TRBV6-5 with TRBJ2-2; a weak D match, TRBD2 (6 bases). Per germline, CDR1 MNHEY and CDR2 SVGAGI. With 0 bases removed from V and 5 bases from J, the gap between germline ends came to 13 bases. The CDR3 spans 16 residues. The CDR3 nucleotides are TGTGCCAGCAGTTACTCGACTCGGAGGGGAACCGGGGAGCTGTTTTTT. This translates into CASSYSTRRGTGELFF.

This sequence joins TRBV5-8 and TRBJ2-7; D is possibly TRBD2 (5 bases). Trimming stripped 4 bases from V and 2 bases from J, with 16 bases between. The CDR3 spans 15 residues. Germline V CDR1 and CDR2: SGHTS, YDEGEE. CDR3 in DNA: TGTGCCAGCAGCCCCGGCCGGGATCGACCCTACGAGCAGTACTTC. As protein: CASSPGRDRPYEQYF.

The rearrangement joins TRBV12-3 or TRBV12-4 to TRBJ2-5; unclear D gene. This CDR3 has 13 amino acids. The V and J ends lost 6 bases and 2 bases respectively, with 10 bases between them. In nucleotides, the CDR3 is TGTGCCAGCAGGCCGGGTATACAAGAGACCCAGTACTTC. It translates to CASRPGIQETQYF.

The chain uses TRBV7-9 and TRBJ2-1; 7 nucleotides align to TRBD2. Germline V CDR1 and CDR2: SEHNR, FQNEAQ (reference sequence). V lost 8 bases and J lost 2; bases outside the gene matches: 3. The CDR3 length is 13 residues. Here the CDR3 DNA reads TGTGCCAGCGCCGGGACTACCTACAATGAGCAGTTCTTC. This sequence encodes CASAGTTYNEQFF.

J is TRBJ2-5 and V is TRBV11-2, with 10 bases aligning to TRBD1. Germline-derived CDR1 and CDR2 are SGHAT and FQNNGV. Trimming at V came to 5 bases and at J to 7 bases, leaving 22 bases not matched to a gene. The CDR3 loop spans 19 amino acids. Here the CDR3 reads CASSPGRGRDRGSPWTQYF. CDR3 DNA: TGTGCCAGCAGCCCGGGTAGGGGTCGGGACAGGGGCTCCCCGTGGACCCAGTACTTC.

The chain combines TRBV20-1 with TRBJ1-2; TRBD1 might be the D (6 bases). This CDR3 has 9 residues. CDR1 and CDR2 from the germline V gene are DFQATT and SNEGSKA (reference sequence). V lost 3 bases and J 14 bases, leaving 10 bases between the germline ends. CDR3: CSASPGETF. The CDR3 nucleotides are TGCAGTGCTAGCCCAGGGGAGACCTTC.

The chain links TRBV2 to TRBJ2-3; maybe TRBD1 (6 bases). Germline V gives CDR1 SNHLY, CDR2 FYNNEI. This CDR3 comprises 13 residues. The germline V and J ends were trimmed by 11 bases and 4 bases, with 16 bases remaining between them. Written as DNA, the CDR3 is TGTGCCGTACAGGGAAATGGTGCAGATACGCAGTATTTT. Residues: CAVQGNGADTQYF.

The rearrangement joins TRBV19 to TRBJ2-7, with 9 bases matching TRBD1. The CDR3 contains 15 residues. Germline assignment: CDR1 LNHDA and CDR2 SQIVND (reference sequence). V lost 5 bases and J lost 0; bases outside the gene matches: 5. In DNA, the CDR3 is TGTGCCAGTAGTCTCCGGACAGGGGACTCCTACGAGCAGTACTTC. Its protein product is CASSLRTGDSYEQYF.

In DNA form, the CDR3 reads TGTGCCAGTAGTATAAGGCCAGGCACTGAAGCTTTCTTT. Encoded protein: CASSIRPGTEAFF. This chain links TRBV19 with TRBJ1-1; D uncertain. Trimming left V 2 bases short and J 4 bases short, with 8 bases between. The length of the CDR3 is 13 residues. Germline V gene lookup returns CDR1 LNHDA and CDR2 SQIVND (reference sequence).